Listed below are T cell receptor beta chains from one sample, sequenced in a study of cytomegalovirus exposure and HLA in healthy donors. Using immunoSEQ multiplex PCR, the repertoire was profiled, and TCRdb retains in-frame clones only, with some absent. The data show around 100,000 clones, about three fifths seen once. The sample consisted of PBMCs. Receptors were obtained from a man aged 25-40 years in good health and CMV-seronegative. Both conserved end residues are part of each CDR3. D genes are given only for firm matches. Not all rows give a size; the values are once, few, many and, for expanded clones, a class.

>TRBV7-8|NA|TRBJ1-1|NA
CASIRSGGELNTEAFF
TGTGCCAGCATCAGGTCGGGGGGCGAATTGAACACTGAAGCTTTCTTT
>TRBV28|TRBD1|TRBJ1-5|NA
CASRITGVGNQPQHF
TGTGCCAGCAGGATAACAGGGGTGGGCAATCAGCCCCAGCATTTT
>TRBV11-3|TRBD1|TRBJ2-7|NA
CASSLVTSPLDRVVDEQYF
TGTGCCAGCAGCTTAGTTACTTCCCCTCTCGACAGGGTCGTCGACGAGCAGTACTTC
>TRBV5-4|NA|TRBJ2-7|NA
CASSFGGNPGEQYF
TGTGCCAGCAGCTTTGGGGGGAACCCTGGGGAGCAGTACTTC
>TRBV11-2|NA|TRBJ2-5|NA
CASSFGARQETQYF
TGTGCCAGCAGCTTTGGGGCGCGTCAGGAGACCCAGTACTTC
>TRBV30|TRBD1|TRBJ1-6|NA
CAWRYGDRDNSPLHF
TGTGCCTGGAGGTATGGGGACAGGGACAATTCACCCCTCCACTTT
>TRBV27|NA|TRBJ2-3|NA
CASTSRTDTQYF
TGTGCCAGCACTAGCCGCACAGATACGCAGTATTTT
>TRBV30|TRBD1|TRBJ2-3|NA
CAWSPGGLPQYF
TGTGCCTGGAGTCCAGGGGGCCTGCCGCAGTATTTT
>TRBV5-1|TRBD1|TRBJ1-2|NA
CASRPDRAGGYTF
TGCGCCAGCAGACCAGACAGGGCAGGCGGCTACACCTTC
>TRBV18|TRBD2|TRBJ2-1|few
CASSPDLAGKFVDEQFF
TGTGCCAGCTCACCAGACCTAGCGGGGAAATTCGTAGATGAGCAGTTCTTC
>TRBV19|TRBD1|TRBJ2-7|few
CASSILPTGNTYEQYF
TGTGCCAGTAGTATCCTTCCGACAGGGAACACCTACGAGCAGTACTTC
>TRBV5-1|TRBD1|TRBJ1-6|NA
CASSQGATYNSPLHF
TGCGCCAGCAGCCAGGGGGCCACCTATAATTCACCCCTCCACTTT
>TRBV18|TRBD1|TRBJ2-7|NA
CASSTRGQGDYEQYF
TGTGCCAGCTCAACCAGGGGACAGGGCGATTACGAGCAGTACTTC
>TRBV2|TRBD2|TRBJ2-7|NA
CASEKRGFSSYEQYF
TGTGCCAGCGAGAAGCGGGGCTTTAGCTCCTACGAGCAGTACTTC